This T cell receptor (beta chain) was documented in a study of blood T cell repertoires in COVID-19. At the level of the study: Samples taken during acute and convalescent COVID-19 were collected in the United States, Italy and Spain.

V lost 1 base and J 7 bases, leaving 18 bases between the germline ends. The germline V gene has CDR1 LNHDA and CDR2 SQIVND (reference sequence). The CDR3 extends over 16 amino acids. Authors' methods: Amplification from reference gene primers served as the basis for estimated nucleated cell counts. Sequencing was performed with immunoSEQ multiplex PCR; in TCRdb, only in-frame clones are kept and a portion is missing. V and J calls and clone size follow that table, whereas D and trimming were derived from the DNA. The table records some 48,000 clones, about 81% of them present only once. This TCR came from a man aged 50-59 years with acute or convalescent COVID-19. Sequencing was performed on peripheral blood. The V gene is TRBV19, the J gene TRBJ2-3; a weak D match, TRBD2 (6 bases). CDR3 in DNA: TGTGCCAGTAGTATAGTGGGACTGGCGGATATGCATACGCAGTATTTT. This gives the protein CASSIVGLADMHTQYF.